The T cell receptor beta chain under discussion was sequenced for a study of blood T cell repertoires in COVID-19. The overall study: Sample material is recorded as cDNA or gDNA derived from T cells, B-cell-depleted T cells, or PBMCs.

Data came from immunoSEQ multiplex PCR; TCRdb stores just in-frame clones and leaves some out. The data contain almost 250,000 clones, roughly 89% of them singletons. Recruitment covered 20 to 25 US areas and drew participants whose ages spanned about 18 to 90 years. Participants had their cohort set by participant-reported clinical history. The germline gives CDR1 SGHRS, CDR2 YFSETQ. V was shortened by 3 bases and J by 5 bases, with 23 bases between the two germline ends. The CDR3 has 17 residues. The chain recombines TRBV5-1 with TRBJ1-1; D may be TRBD1 (5 bases). This TCR came from a woman aged 25 to 39 who had recovered from COVID-19. What was sequenced was PBMCs or T cells enriched from blood (not recorded which). CDR3: CASSSDTASPGVTEAFF. DNA of the CDR3: TGCGCCAGCAGCTCGGACACGGCTTCTCCTGGGGTGACTGAAGCTTTCTTT.